What follows are 31 T cell receptor beta chains derived from one specimen sequenced in a study of technical replicates of blood from several donors. Here immunoSEQ multiplex PCR was the method, and the copy in TCRdb shows in-frame clones only, minus some. The repertoire holds tens of thousands of clones, with 90% to 95% as singletons. Input material: T cells isolated from PBMCs. The receptors stem from a human donor in good health.

V and J are TRBV19 and TRBJ1-2; TRBD1 matches at 7 bases. Per the germline V gene, CDR1 is LNHDA and CDR2 is SQIVND (reference sequence). The CDR3 is made up of 13 amino acids. With 10 bases clipped from V and 0 bases from J, the junction kept 5 bases outside the gene matches. CDR3 amino acids: CAIGTAPNYGYTF. CDR3 bases: TGTGCCATCGGGACAGCCCCTAACTATGGCTACACCTTC.

Here the CDR3 DNA reads TGTGCCAGCAGCTTAACGCTTGGACGGGAAAACTACGAGCAGTACTTC. Translated: CASSLTLGRENYEQYF. The genes are TRBV7-3 and TRBJ2-7; D perhaps matches TRBD2 (5 bases). Germline assignment: CDR1 SGHTA and CDR2 FQGTGA. Trimming pared 0 bases from V and 3 bases from J, leaving 15 bases between. The CDR3 sequence is 16 residues long.

The genes are TRBV7-9 and TRBJ2-1, with 10 bases that match TRBD2. Germline lookup yields CDR1 SEHNR and CDR2 FQNEAQ (reference sequence). J lost 8 bases, V lost 5 bases, and 9 bases had no gene match. The CDR3 runs 15 residues. The DNA for the CDR3 is TGTGCCAGCAGCGCCAGCGGGAGGGCCGTCGATGAGCAGTTCTTC. Protein sequence: CASSASGRAVDEQFF. Looking up the rest from reference TRBV7-9 and TRBJ2-1 gives the full variable domain: DTGVSQNPRHKITKRGQNVTFRCDPISEHNRLYWYRQTLGQGPEFLTYFQNEAQLEKSRLLSDRFSAERPKGSFSTLEIQRTEQGDSAMYLCASSASGRAVDEQFFGPGTRLTVL.

This chain links TRBV19 with TRBJ2-7, with 9 nucleotides matching TRBD1. The CDR3 is 14 residues long. The germline V gene has CDR1 LNHDA and CDR2 SQIVND (reference sequence). V shed 4 bases, J shed 2 bases, and the junction held 3 bases outside the gene matches. CDR3 loop: CASSNRDRAYEQYF. The CDR3 DNA follows: TGTGCCAGTAGTAACCGGGACAGGGCCTACGAGCAGTACTTC.

The chain combines TRBV10-2 with TRBJ1-2, with 7 bases lining up with TRBD1. V was pared by 10 bases and J by 1 base, with 6 bases of the junction left unmatched. This CDR3 is 13 amino acids long. CDR1 WSHSY and CDR2 SAAADI come from the germline V gene. DNA for the CDR3: TGCGCCATATTGCAGGGGGATAACTATGGCTACACCTTC. This sequence encodes CAILQGDNYGYTF.

This clone turned up a few times. The chain combines TRBV5-4 with TRBJ2-7; D is perhaps TRBD2 (6 bases). The CDR3 is 14 amino acids. Trimming stripped 4 bases from V and 2 bases from J, with 13 bases between. Germline values: CDR1 SGHNT, CDR2 YYREEE (reference sequence). CDR3 sequence reads: CASSPSASTYEQYF. CDR3 coding DNA: TGTGCCAGCAGCCCTAGCGCGTCTACCTACGAGCAGTACTTC.

This chain links TRBV7-6 with TRBJ2-5; 13 bases match TRBD2. CDR1 and CDR2 (germline): SGHVS, FNYEAQ. V lost 5 bases and J lost 5; bases outside the gene matches: 8. The CDR3 has 16 residues. The CDR3 region is CASSGTSGALRETQYF. CDR3 bases: TGTGCCAGCAGCGGGACTAGCGGGGCCCTTCGGGAGACCCAGTACTTC.

In DNA form, the CDR3 reads TGTGCCAGCGCCATCTCAACAGGAGTTGGCACTGAAGCTTTCTTT. As protein: CASAISTGVGTEAFF. The chain joins TRBV6-5 to TRBJ1-1, with D possibly being TRBD1 (5 bases). This CDR3 has 15 residues. V was shortened by 8 bases and J by 4 bases, with 20 bases between the two germline ends. Germline loops: CDR1 MNHEY, CDR2 SVGAGI.

Comment on this clone: At one end the junction does not follow the germline gene, possibly because of a read error. The rearrangement joins TRBV29-1 to TRBJ2-3; 10 bases are a match to TRBD1. The CDR3 covers 16 residues. Germline lookup yields CDR1 SQVTM and CDR2 ANQGSEA. CDR3 in amino acids: CSAEGWTGGSTDTQYF. For the CDR3, the DNA is TGCAGCGCTGAAGGTTGGACAGGGGGGAGCACAGATACGCAGTATTTT.

The V call is TRBV2, the J call TRBJ1-3; 9 bases are shared with TRBD1. J lost 8 bases, V lost 1 base, and 3 bases had no gene match. CDR3 length: 14 amino acids. Germline CDR1 and CDR2: SNHLY and FYNNEI. CDR3 coding DNA: TGTGCCAGCAGTGAAGGGGACAGGGTTTACACCATATATTTT. Protein: CASSEGDRVYTIYF.

CDR3 amino acids: CASSQQGRGGYTF. CDR3 bases: TGTGCCAGCAGCCAACAGGGACGAGGGGGCTACACCTTC. This chain joins TRBV5-5 and TRBJ1-2; perhaps TRBD1 as D (6 bases). Germline V gene sequence: CDR1 SGHKS, CDR2 YYEKEE (reference sequence). The V gene lost 4 bases and the J gene lost 8 bases, with 15 bases spanning the gap. This CDR3 spans 13 amino acids.

V and J are TRBV15 and TRBJ1-2, with no clear D. Looked up from germline, CDR1 is LNHNV and CDR2 is YYDKDF (reference sequence). The V end lost 0 bases, the J end lost 8 bases, and 13 bases lay between the germline ends. CDR3 length: 14 amino acids. CDR3 sequence (DNA): TGTGCCACCAGCAGAGACGGGAGCCGTCGGGGCTACACCTTC. It is translated as CATSRDGSRRGYTF.

This clone was recorded once. CDR3 nucleotides: TGTGCCAGCAGTTACGTCGGTCGAGGGAACACTGAAGCTTTCTTT. It is translated as CASSYVGRGNTEAFF. The chain has TRBV6-5 and TRBJ1-1; D is uncertain. Trimming stripped 2 bases from V and 1 base from J, with 11 bases between. Germline CDR1 reads MNHEY; CDR2 reads SVGAGI. This CDR3 region has 15 residues.

The rearrangement uses TRBV9 and TRBJ1-6; 8 bases align to TRBD1. Trimming at V came to 3 bases and at J to 9 bases, leaving 8 bases not matched to a gene. In germline, CDR1 is SGDLS, CDR2 YYNGEE. CDR3 length equals 15 residues. This CDR3 is CASSGGTGRGSPLHF. For the CDR3, the DNA is TGTGCCAGCAGCGGGGGGACAGGTCGAGGTTCACCCCTCCACTTT.

This clone was detected only once. The junction differs from germline at one of its ends, possibly a read error. This chain links TRBV7-7 with TRBJ2-2, with D perhaps TRBD1 (6 bases). CDR3 size: 16 residues. CDR1 is SSHAT, CDR2 FNYEAQ, per germline (reference sequence). The CDR3 reads CASSLDRLENTGELFF. CDR3 nucleotides: TGTGCTAGCAGCTTAGACAGGTTGGAGAACACCGGGGAGCTGTTTTTT.

The rearrangement joins TRBV6-5 to TRBJ1-2; 8 positions match TRBD1. CDR3 size: 15 residues. Unmatched junction bases numbered 5, after V lost 5 bases and J lost 0 bases. CDR1 is MNHEY and CDR2 is SVGAGI in the germline V gene. In nucleotides, the CDR3 is TGTGCCAGCAGTACTCGACAGGGGCCTAACTATGGCTACACCTTC. As protein: CASSTRQGPNYGYTF.

The chain couples TRBV10-3 to TRBJ2-7; D gene unclear. CDR1 and CDR2 from the germline V gene are ENHRY and SYGVKD. V was trimmed by 6 bases and J by 5 bases, leaving 8 bases between them. This CDR3 has 11 residues. The CDR3 here is CAIRRSDEQYF. In DNA, the CDR3 is TGTGCCATCAGACGGTCTGACGAGCAGTACTTC.

V gene TRBV5-1 combines with J gene TRBJ2-1; a possible D gene is TRBD2 (7 bases). CDR1 is SGHRS and CDR2 is YFSETQ in the germline V gene. V dropped 0 bases and J dropped 6 bases, with 16 bases sitting between them. The CDR3 spans 16 residues. Here the CDR3 DNA reads TGCGCCAGCAGCTTGGCCGGGCGGGGGCAGGGCAATGAGCAGTTCTTC. This encodes CASSLAGRGQGNEQFF. Full variable domain (outside the CDR3, taken from reference TRBV5-1 and TRBJ2-1): KAGVTQTPRYLIKTRGQQVTLSCSPISGHRSVSWYQQTPGQGLQFLFEYFSETQRNKGNFPGRFSGRQFSNSRSEMNVSTLELGDSALYLCASSLAGRGQGNEQFFGPGTRLTVL.

This chain joins TRBV10-1 and TRBJ2-1; TRBD2 matches 7 bases. The J segment lost 9 bases and the V segment lost 1 base, leaving 18 bases of the junction unmatched. CDR1 and CDR2 (germline): WNHNN, SYGVQD (reference sequence). The CDR3 covers 18 residues. The CDR3 DNA sequence: TGCGCCAGCAGTGAGTTCCCCTTCGTTTCCGGGAGGAGTCGTGAGCAGTTCTTC. Translating it yields CASSEFPFVSGRSREQFF.

The chain links TRBV28 to TRBJ1-1, with 7 bases aligning to TRBD1. The CDR3 contains 14 residues. Per the germline V gene, CDR1 is MDHEN and CDR2 is SYDVKM. The trim removed 6 bases at V and 4 bases at J, leaving 8 bases unmatched. The CDR3 nucleotides read TGTGCCAGCAGCGCCCAGGGGGGCGGCACTGAAGCTTTCTTT. Translation: CASSAQGGGTEAFF.

The CDR3 loop is CASSPIQGTATNEKLFF. Here the CDR3 DNA reads TGTGCCAGTAGTCCAATACAGGGGACTGCAACTAATGAAAAACTGTTTTTT. The gene calls are TRBV19 and TRBJ1-4; 7 bases are a match to TRBD1. This CDR3 has 17 amino acids. The germline CDR1 and CDR2 sequences are LNHDA and SQIVND (reference sequence). Unmatched junction bases numbered 9, after V lost 5 bases and J lost 0 bases.

The table lists this clone with a few counts. This chain joins TRBV5-4 and TRBJ1-2; possibly TRBD1 for D (6 bases). V dropped 3 bases and J dropped 5 bases, with 17 bases sitting between them. Germline assignment: CDR1 SGHNT and CDR2 YYREEE (reference sequence). This CDR3 spans 15 amino acids. CDR3 nucleotides: TGTGCCAGCAGCTCCAAGCAGGGGTCCCAATATGGCTACACCTTC. As protein: CASSSKQGSQYGYTF.

The rearrangement joins TRBV2 to TRBJ2-5; TRBD1 matches 7 bases. This CDR3 has 14 residues. Unmatched junction bases numbered 6, after V lost 6 bases and J lost 2 bases. Germline loops: CDR1 SNHLY, CDR2 FYNNEI. The CDR3: CASSPGQVQETQYF. In DNA, the CDR3 is TGTGCCAGCAGCCCCGGACAGGTTCAAGAGACCCAGTACTTC.

The V and J genes are TRBV7-9 and TRBJ1-4, with TRBD1 as a possible D gene (5 bases). The germline V gene encodes CDR1 SEHNR and CDR2 FQNEAQ (reference sequence). The ends were cut back, 6 bases at V and 1 base at J, with 15 bases in the middle. The CDR3 runs 16 residues. CDR3 sequence: CASSWYYRQTNEKLFF. The CDR3 coding sequence is TGTGCCAGCAGTTGGTACTACAGGCAAACTAATGAAAAACTGTTTTTT.

The CDR3 nucleotides read TGCAGCGTTGAAGCTAGCGGGAGGGCCTACAATGAGCAGTTCTTC. It encodes CSVEASGRAYNEQFF. The chain links TRBV29-1 to TRBJ2-1; 12 bases map to TRBD2. J was trimmed by 2 bases and V by 1 base; bases with no gene match: 0. This CDR3 spans 15 amino acids. Per the germline V gene, CDR1 is SQVTM and CDR2 is ANQGSEA.

This chain connects TRBV6-1 to TRBJ1-5; TRBD1 is a possible D gene (5 bases). Between the trimmed V and J ends, which lost 4 bases and 1 base, there was a span of 14 bases. The CDR3 length is 16 residues. Per the germline V gene, CDR1 is MNHNS and CDR2 is SASEGT. CDR3 loop: CASSAGVGWSNQPQHF. CDR3 coding DNA: TGTGCCAGCAGTGCGGGGGTAGGGTGGAGCAATCAGCCCCAGCATTTT.

This rearrangement joins TRBV6-5 to TRBJ2-1; TRBD2 matches at 7 bases. Germline CDR1 and CDR2: MNHEY and SVGAGI. Germline trimming cut 5 bases from V and 10 bases from J; bases unmatched to any gene: 14. The CDR3 extends over 15 amino acids. The CDR3 DNA sequence: TGTGCCAGCAGTCCATACGGGGCTAGCGGCTTCGAGCAGTTCTTC. It yields the protein CASSPYGASGFEQFF.

The rearrangement joins TRBV21-1 to TRBJ1-5; the table's D call of TRBD1 was not tested on the DNA. TRBV21-1 is listed as a pseudogene. The CDR3 is 17 residues long. The CDR3 here is CASSKGDRPLPRWPQHF. In nucleotides, the CDR3 is TGTGCCAGCAGCAAGGGGGACAGGCCCCTTCCTCGTTGGCCCCAGCATTTT.

The chain joins TRBV5-6 to TRBJ2-2, with TRBD1 identical over 9 bases. The V segment lost 0 bases and the J segment 4 bases; nucleotides outside the gene matches: 4. Germline-derived CDR1 and CDR2 are SGHDT and YYEEEE. The CDR3 is 16 amino acids. This CDR3 is CASSLVNRGPTGELFF. In DNA form, the CDR3 reads TGTGCCAGCAGCTTGGTAAACAGGGGGCCCACCGGGGAGCTGTTTTTT.

The chain uses TRBV6-1 and TRBJ2-7, with 7 bases fitting TRBD2. V was pared by 8 bases and J by 3 bases, with 7 bases of the junction left unmatched. The germline V gene has CDR1 MNHNS and CDR2 SASEGT. The CDR3 is 13 amino acids. DNA for the CDR3: TGTGCCAGCGGACTAGATACCTACTACGAGCAGTACTTC. Protein product: CASGLDTYYEQYF.

The chain combines TRBV6-5 with TRBJ1-3, with 8 bases matching TRBD1. The CDR3 length is 15 residues. Per germline, CDR1 MNHEY and CDR2 SVGAGI. The J segment lost 0 bases and the V segment lost 6 bases, leaving 4 bases of the junction unmatched. The CDR3: CASRVQGDSGNTIYF. DNA for the CDR3: TGTGCCAGCAGGGTACAGGGGGACTCTGGAAACACCATATATTTT.